This T cell receptor (beta chain) was captured by sequencing in a study of blood T cell repertoires in COVID-19. Authors' analysis steps: From reference gene primer amplification, estimates of nucleated cell counts were derived. Sequencing used immunoSEQ multiplex PCR; TCRdb keeps in-frame clones, though not all of them. V, J and clone size were drawn from that table, and D and trimming were deduced from the DNA. The data show 200,000 to 300,000 clones, around 88% seen once. Enrollees, roughly 18 to 89 years old, lived in around 23 US areas. Germline lookup yields CDR1 SNHLY and CDR2 FYNNEI. Trimming stripped 6 bases from V and 3 bases from J, with 11 bases between. This CDR3 spans 14 amino acids.

This TCR was recovered from a woman aged 40-49 years with acute COVID-19. The chain joins TRBV2 to TRBJ2-2; a possible D gene is TRBD1 (5 bases). The sample was PBMCs or T cells enriched from blood (not recorded which). CDR3 nucleotides: TGTGCCAGCAGCGCTAGGGGTTACACCGGGGAGCTGTTTTTT. It is translated as CASSARGYTGELFF.